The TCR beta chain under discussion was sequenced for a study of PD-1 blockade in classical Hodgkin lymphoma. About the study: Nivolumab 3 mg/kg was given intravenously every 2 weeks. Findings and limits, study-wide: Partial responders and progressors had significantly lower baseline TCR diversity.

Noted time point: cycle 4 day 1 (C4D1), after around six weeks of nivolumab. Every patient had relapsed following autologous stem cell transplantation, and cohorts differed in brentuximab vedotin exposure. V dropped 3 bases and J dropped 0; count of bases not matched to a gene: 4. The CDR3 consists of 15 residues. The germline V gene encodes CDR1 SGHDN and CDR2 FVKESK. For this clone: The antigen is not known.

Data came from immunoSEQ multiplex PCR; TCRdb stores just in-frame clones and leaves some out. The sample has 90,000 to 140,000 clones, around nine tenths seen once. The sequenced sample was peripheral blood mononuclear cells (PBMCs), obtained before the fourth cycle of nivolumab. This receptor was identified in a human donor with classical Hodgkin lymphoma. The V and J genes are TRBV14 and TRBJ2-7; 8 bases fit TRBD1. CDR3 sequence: CASSHDRGGSYEQYF. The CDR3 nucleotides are TGTGCCAGCAGCCATGACAGGGGCGGCTCCTACGAGCAGTACTTC.